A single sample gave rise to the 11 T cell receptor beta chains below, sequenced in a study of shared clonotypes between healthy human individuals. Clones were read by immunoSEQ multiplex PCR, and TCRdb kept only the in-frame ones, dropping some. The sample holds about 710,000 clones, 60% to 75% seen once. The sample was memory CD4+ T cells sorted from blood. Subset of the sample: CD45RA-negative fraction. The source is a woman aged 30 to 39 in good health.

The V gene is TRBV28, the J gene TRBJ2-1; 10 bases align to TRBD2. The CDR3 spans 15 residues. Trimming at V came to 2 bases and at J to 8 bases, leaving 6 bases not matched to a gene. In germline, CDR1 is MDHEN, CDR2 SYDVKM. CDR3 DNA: TGTGCCAGCAGTTTAGCTAGCGGGGGATCGTATGAGCAGTTCTTC. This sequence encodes CASSLASGGSYEQFF.

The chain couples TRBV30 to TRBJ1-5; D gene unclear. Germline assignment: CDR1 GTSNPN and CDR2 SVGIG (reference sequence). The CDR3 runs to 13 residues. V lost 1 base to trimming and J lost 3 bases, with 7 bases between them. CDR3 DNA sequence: TGTGCCTGGAGTGCGGCGGTCAATCAGCCCCAGCATTTT. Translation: CAWSAAVNQPQHF.

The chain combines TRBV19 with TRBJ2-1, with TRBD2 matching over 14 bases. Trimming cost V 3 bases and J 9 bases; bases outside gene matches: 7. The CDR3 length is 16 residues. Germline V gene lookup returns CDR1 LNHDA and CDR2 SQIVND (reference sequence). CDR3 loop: CASSIAGTSGSGEQFF. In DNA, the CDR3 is TGTGCCAGTAGTATTGCCGGGACTAGCGGGAGTGGTGAGCAGTTCTTC.

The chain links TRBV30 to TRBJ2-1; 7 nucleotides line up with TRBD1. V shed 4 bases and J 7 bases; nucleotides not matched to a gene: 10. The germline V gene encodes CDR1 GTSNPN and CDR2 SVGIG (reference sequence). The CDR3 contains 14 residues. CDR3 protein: CAWTRGIVQNEQFF. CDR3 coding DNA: TGTGCCTGGACCAGGGGGATTGTTCAAAATGAGCAGTTCTTC.

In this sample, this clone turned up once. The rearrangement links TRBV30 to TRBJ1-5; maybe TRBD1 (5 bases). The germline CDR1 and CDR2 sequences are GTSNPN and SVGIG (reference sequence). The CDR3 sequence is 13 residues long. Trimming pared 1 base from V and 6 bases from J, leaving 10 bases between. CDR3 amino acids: CAWSAREGQPQHF. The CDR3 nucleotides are TGTGCCTGGAGTGCCAGGGAAGGTCAGCCCCAGCATTTT.

The CDR3: CSGEAGDGTDTQYF. In DNA, the CDR3 is TGCAGCGGCGAAGCGGGAGACGGCACAGATACGCAGTATTTT. The chain joins TRBV29-1 to TRBJ2-3, with 8 nucleotides matching TRBD2. This CDR3 has 14 amino acids. Germline values: CDR1 SQVTM, CDR2 ANQGSEA. V was clipped by 7 bases and J by 1 base; unmatched bases: 7.

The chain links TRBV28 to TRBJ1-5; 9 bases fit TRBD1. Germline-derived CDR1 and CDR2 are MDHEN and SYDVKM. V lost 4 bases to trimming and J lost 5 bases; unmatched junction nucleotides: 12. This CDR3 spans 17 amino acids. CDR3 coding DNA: TGTGCCAGCAGTTCCATAACTCACAGGGGGCTCTATCAGCCCCAGCATTTT. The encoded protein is CASSSITHRGLYQPQHF. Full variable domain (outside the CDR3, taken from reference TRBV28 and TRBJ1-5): DVKVTQSSRYLVKRTGEKVFLECVQDMDHENMFWYRQDPGLGLRLIYFSYDVKMKEKGDIPEGYSVSREKKERFSLILESASTNQTSMYLCASSSITHRGLYQPQHFGDGTRLSIL.

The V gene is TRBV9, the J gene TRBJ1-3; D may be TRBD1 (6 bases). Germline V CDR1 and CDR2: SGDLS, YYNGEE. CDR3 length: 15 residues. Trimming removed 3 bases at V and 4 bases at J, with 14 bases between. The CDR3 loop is CASSATGFPGNTIYF. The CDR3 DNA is TGTGCCAGCAGCGCCACAGGGTTTCCAGGAAACACCATATATTTT.

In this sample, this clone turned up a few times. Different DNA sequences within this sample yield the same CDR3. DNA of the CDR3: TGTGCCACCCAAAGCAACTATGGCTACACCTTC. Translation: CATQSNYGYTF. The chain couples TRBV27 to TRBJ1-2; no firm D call. Germline CDR1 reads MNHEY; CDR2 reads SMNVEV (reference sequence). Trimming removed 10 bases at V and 2 bases at J, with 8 bases between. CDR3 length: 11 amino acids.

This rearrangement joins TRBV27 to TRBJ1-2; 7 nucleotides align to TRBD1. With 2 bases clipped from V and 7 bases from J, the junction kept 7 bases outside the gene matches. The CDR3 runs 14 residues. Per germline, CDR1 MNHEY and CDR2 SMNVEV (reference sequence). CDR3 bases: TGTGCCAGCAGTTTAACAGGGGCCCGCCTTGGCTACACCTTC. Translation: CASSLTGARLGYTF.

CDR3: CSVETSGSSTDTQYF. The CDR3 DNA sequence: TGCAGCGTAGAAACTAGCGGGTCTAGCACAGATACGCAGTATTTT. The chain carries TRBV29-1 and TRBJ2-3, with 9 bases lining up with TRBD2. Trimming cost V 6 bases and J 0 bases; bases outside gene matches: 7. The CDR3 runs to 15 residues. The V gene's germline CDR1 is SQVTM and CDR2 ANQGSEA.